This is a list of T cell receptor beta chains from one sample in a study of T cell responses to AZD1222 COVID-19 vaccine. Measured with immunoSEQ multiplex PCR; TCRdb has only the in-frame clones, and not every one. The table has more than 250,000 clones, more than 85% seen once. Sample: peripheral blood, taken on day 0 of AZD1222 vaccination. Receptors were obtained from an adult in good health. CDR3s include the opening cysteine and the closing phenylalanine or tryptophan. D genes are given only for firm matches. Size is stated for part of the rows, as once, few or many counts, or as a class when the clone is expanded.

v_call	j_call	clone_size	d_call	cdr3_nt	cdr3_aa
TRBV15	TRBJ2-3	once	NA	TGTGCCACCAGCAGAGGGGGGTCTAGCACAGATACGCAGTATTTT	CATSRGGSSTDTQYF
TRBV20-1	TRBJ2-7	NA	NA	TGCAGTGCTAGTCGCGGGGGCCCCTACGAGCAGTACTTC	CSASRGGPYEQYF
TRBV6-1	TRBJ2-7	NA	NA	TGTGCCAGCAGTGAACGACGCGTACCCTACGAGCAGTACTTC	CASSERRVPYEQYF
TRBV6-2/TRBV6-3	TRBJ2-1	NA	TRBD2	TGTGCCAGCAGCCCCAATATAGCGGGATCACCGGACAATGAGCAGTTCTTC	CASSPNIAGSPDNEQFF
TRBV28	TRBJ1-1	NA	NA	TGTGCCAGCAGTTTCGACAGTGGGGCTGAAGCTTTCTTT	CASSFDSGAEAFF
TRBV5-1	TRBJ1-4	NA	TRBD1	TGCGCCAGCAGCTCACAGGGCGGAGGGGGCGAAAAACTGTTTTTT	CASSSQGGGGEKLFF
TRBV18	TRBJ2-6	NA	TRBD1	TGTGCCAGCTCGGGACAGTTCCGCTCTGGGGCCAACGTCCTGACTTTC	CASSGQFRSGANVLTF
TRBV15	TRBJ1-1	NA	NA	TGTGCCACCAGCGGCCCTTCGCCGAACACTGAAGCTTTCTTT	CATSGPSPNTEAFF
TRBV2	TRBJ2-3	once	NA	TGTGCCAGCAACCAAGAGGGGGGGGAGGCGCCCAGCCTCTCGAGCACAGATACGCAGTATTTT	CASNQEGGEAPSLSSTDTQYF
TRBV28	TRBJ1-5	NA	TRBD1	TGTGCCAGCAGATCGGGACAGGGAGAGCAGCCCCAGCATTTT	CASRSGQGEQPQHF
TRBV9	TRBJ2-2	NA	NA	TGTGCCAGCAGCGTAGTCCCAGGGGACACCGGGGAGCTGTTTTTT	CASSVVPGDTGELFF
TRBV28	TRBJ1-6	NA	NA	TGTGCCAGCCTCGGACAGTCTAATTCACCCCTCCACTTT	CASLGQSNSPLHF
TRBV28	TRBJ2-7	NA	NA	TGTGCCAGCAGTTTGGACGAGCAGTACTTC	CASSLDEQYF
TRBV27	TRBJ2-7	NA	NA	TGTGCCAGCAGTTTAGTCAGGTCCGCCTACGAGCAGTACTTC	CASSLVRSAYEQYF
TRBV10-3	TRBJ1-5	NA	TRBD1	TGTGCCATAGGACAGGTCGGGCAGCCCCAGCATTTT	CAIGQVGQPQHF
TRBV28	TRBJ2-7	NA	TRBD2	TGTGCCAGCAGTTTGGGTAGCGGGGGGGCCTTACCCTACGAGCAGTACTTC	CASSLGSGGALPYEQYF
TRBV28	TRBJ2-5	NA	TRBD2	TGTGCCAGCAGTTCTCCCGGGACTATAGAGACCCAGTACTTC	CASSSPGTIETQYF
TRBV7-9	TRBJ2-1	NA	NA	TGTGCCAGCAGCTTAGAAGGAGGTCAAGTGTGGAATGAGCAGTTCTTC	CASSLEGGQVWNEQFF
TRBV12-3/TRBV12-4	TRBJ1-4	NA	NA	TGTGCCAGCAGTTTGAGTGGTAGTGAAAAACTGTTTTTT	CASSLSGSEKLFF
TRBV25-1	TRBJ2-7	NA	TRBD1	TGTGCCAGCAGTGAATATTACCCCCGGACAGGCGCCTACGAGCAGTACTTC	CASSEYYPRTGAYEQYF
TRBV10-3	TRBJ2-4	NA	NA	TGTGCCATCAGTGAGTCGGAGCTGAACCAAAACATTCAGTACTTC	CAISESELNQNIQYF
TRBV19	TRBJ2-3	NA	NA	TGTGCCAGTAGTGCCGGGACGAGGGGGTATACGCAGTATTTT	CASSAGTRGYTQYF